This TCR beta chain derives from a study of blood T cell repertoires in COVID-19. About the study: PBMCs, B-cell-depleted T cells, or T cells were the source of the cDNA or gDNA that made up the material.

Trimming took off 0 bases at V and 4 bases at J, with 10 bases between the two ends. The CDR3 sequence is 15 residues long. Germline V CDR1 and CDR2: MNHEY, SMNVEV (reference sequence). Assay: immunoSEQ multiplex PCR; the TCRdb copy retains only in-frame clones and omits some. The sample records under 350,000 clones, around 82% being singletons. The sample comprised peripheral blood. The source is a woman between 45 and 65 years old who had recovered from COVID-19. The chain recombines TRBV27 with TRBJ2-1; maybe TRBD1 (6 bases). CDR3 region: CASSLSTGQYNEQFF. CDR3 sequence (DNA): TGTGCCAGCAGTTTATCAACAGGACAGTACAATGAGCAGTTCTTC.